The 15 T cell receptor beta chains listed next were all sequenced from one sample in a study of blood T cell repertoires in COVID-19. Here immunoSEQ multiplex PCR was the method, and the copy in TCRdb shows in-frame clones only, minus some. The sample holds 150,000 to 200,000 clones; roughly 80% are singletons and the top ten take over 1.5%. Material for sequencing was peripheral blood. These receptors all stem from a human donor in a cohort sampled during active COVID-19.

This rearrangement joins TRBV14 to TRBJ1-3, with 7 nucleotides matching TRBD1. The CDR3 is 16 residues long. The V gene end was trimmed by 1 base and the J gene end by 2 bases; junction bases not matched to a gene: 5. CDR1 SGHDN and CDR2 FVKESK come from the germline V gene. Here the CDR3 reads CASSQVTGFAGNTIYF. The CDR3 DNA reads TGTGCCAGCAGCCAAGTGACAGGGTTCGCTGGAAACACCATATATTTT.

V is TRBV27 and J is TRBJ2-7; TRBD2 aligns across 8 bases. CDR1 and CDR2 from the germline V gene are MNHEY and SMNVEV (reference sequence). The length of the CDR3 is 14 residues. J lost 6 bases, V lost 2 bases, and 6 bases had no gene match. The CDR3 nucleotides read TGTGCCAGCAGTTTAACCAGCGGGGGAGGCGAGCAGTACTTC. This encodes CASSLTSGGGEQYF.

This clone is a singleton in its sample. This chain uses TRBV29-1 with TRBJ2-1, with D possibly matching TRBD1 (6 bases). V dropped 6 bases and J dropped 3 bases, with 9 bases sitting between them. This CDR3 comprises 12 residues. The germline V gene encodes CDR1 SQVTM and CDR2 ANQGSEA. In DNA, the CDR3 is TGCAGCGTCGTACAGGGCTACAATGAGCAGTTCTTC. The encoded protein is CSVVQGYNEQFF.

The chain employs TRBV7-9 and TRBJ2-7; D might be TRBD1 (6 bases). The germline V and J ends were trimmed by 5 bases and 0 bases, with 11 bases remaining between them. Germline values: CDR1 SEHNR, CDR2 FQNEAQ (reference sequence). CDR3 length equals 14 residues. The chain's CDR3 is CASSPRTDSYEQYF. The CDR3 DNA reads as TGTGCCAGCAGCCCCCGGACAGACTCCTACGAGCAGTACTTC.

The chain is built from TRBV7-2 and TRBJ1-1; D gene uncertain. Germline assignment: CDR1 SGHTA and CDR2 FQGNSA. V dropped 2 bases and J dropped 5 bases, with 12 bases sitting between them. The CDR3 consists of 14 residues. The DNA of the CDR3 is TGTGCCAGCAGCTTATATCACGGGAAGACTGAAGCTTTCTTT. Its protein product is CASSLYHGKTEAFF.

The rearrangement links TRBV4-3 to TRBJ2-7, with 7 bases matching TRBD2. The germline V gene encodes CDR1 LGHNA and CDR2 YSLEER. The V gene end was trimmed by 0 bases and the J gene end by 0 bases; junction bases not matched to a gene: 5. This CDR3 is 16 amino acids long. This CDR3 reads CASSQEVGGVSYEQYF. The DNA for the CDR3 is TGCGCCAGCAGCCAAGAGGTGGGAGGGGTCTCCTACGAGCAGTACTTC.

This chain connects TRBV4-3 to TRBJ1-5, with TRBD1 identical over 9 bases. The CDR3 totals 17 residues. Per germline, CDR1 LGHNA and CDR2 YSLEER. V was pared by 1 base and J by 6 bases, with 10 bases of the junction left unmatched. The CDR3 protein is CASSQGPGQGFGQPQHF. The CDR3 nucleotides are TGCGCCAGCAGCCAAGGTCCGGGACAGGGATTCGGTCAGCCCCAGCATTTT.

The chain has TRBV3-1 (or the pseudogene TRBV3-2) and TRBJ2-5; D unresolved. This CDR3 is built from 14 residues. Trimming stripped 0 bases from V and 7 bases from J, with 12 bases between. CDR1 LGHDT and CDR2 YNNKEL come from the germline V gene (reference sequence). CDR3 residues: CASSQDGVVGTQYF. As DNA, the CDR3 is TGTGCCAGCAGCCAAGATGGAGTGGTAGGGACCCAGTACTTC.

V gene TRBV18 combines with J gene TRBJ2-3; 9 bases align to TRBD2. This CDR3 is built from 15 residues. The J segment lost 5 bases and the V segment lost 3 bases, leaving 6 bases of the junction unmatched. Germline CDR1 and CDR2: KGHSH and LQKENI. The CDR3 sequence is CASSPREGREDTQYF. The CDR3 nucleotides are TGTGCCAGCTCACCGCGGGAGGGCCGGGAAGATACGCAGTATTTT. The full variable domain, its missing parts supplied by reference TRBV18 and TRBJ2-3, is NAGVMQNPRHLVRRRGQEARLRCSPMKGHSHVYWYRQLPEEGLKFMVYLQKENIIDESGMPKERFSAEFPKEGPSILRIQQVVRGDSAAYFCASSPREGREDTQYFGPGTRLTVL.

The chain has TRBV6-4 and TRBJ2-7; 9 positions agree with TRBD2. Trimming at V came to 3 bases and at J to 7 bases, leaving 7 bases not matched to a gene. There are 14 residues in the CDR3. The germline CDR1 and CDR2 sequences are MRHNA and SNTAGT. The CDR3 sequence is CASSEISGRGEQYF. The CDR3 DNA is TGTGCCAGCAGTGAAATTAGCGGGAGAGGGGAGCAGTACTTC.

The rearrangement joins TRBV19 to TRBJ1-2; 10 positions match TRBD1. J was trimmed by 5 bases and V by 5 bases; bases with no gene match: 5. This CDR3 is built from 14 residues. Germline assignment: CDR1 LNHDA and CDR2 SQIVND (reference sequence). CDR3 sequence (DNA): TGTGCCAGTAGTTCGGACAGGGGGGTTTATGGCTACACCTTC. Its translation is CASSSDRGVYGYTF.

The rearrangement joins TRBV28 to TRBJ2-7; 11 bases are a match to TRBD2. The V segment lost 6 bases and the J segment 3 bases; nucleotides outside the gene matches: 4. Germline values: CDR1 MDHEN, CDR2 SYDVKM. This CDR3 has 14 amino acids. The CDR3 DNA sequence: TGTGCCAGCAGGCCGGGACTAGCGGTCTACGAGCAGTACTTC. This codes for CASRPGLAVYEQYF. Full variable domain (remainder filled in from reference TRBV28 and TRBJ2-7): DVKVTQSSRYLVKRTGEKVFLECVQDMDHENMFWYRQDPGLGLRLIYFSYDVKMKEKGDIPEGYSVSREKKERFSLILESASTNQTSMYLCASRPGLAVYEQYFGPGTRLTVT.

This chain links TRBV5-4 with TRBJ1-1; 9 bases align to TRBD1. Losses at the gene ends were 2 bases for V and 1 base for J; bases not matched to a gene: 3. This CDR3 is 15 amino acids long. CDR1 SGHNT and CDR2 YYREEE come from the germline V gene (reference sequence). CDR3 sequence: CASSLGQGWNTEAFF. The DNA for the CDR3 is TGTGCCAGCAGCTTAGGACAGGGGTGGAACACTGAAGCTTTCTTT.

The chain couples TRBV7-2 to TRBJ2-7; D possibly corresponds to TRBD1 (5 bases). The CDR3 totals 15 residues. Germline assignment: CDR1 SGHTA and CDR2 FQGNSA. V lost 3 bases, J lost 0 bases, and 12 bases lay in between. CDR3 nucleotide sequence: TGTGCCAGCAGCTTCCAGATAGGGGACTCCTACGAGCAGTACTTC. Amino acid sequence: CASSFQIGDSYEQYF.

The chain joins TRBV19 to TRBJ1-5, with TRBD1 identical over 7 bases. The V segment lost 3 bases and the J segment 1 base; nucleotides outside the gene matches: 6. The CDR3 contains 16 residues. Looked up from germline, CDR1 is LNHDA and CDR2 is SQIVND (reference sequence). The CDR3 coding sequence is TGTGCCAGTAGTATTATGACAGGGACAAGCAATCAGCCCCAGCATTTT. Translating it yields CASSIMTGTSNQPQHF.